This is a list of T cell receptor beta chains from one sample in a study of shared clonotypes between healthy human individuals. The data were produced by immunoSEQ multiplex PCR, yet TCRdb's version contains in-frame clones alone and is incomplete. The sample has about 2.3 million clones; 90% to 95% are singletons. The specimen sequenced was naive CD4+ T cells from PBMCs. The receptors were sampled from a man in his late teens or twenties in good health. Some clones in this sample may be carry-over from other donors' samples. The CDR3 runs from the conserved cysteine through the conserved F or W. Fields, in order: J gene, D gene, clone size, V gene, CDR3 protein, CDR3 DNA. A D gene is named only where the DNA matches it firmly. Only some rows state a clone size, as once, few, many or a class for expanded clones.

J: TRBJ2-3; D: .; size: .; V: TRBV7-2; CDR3: CASSLYGAKSTDTQYF; DNA: TGTGCCAGCAGCTTATATGGGGCTAAAAGCACAGATACGCAGTATTTT
J: TRBJ1-2; D: TRBD1; size: once; V: TRBV28; CDR3: CASSLPGQRGVGYGYTF; DNA: TGTGCCAGCAGTCTCCCGGGACAGCGGGGTGTGGGCTATGGCTACACCTTC
J: TRBJ2-7; D: TRBD2; size: .; V: TRBV10-3; CDR3: CAISGGLAGDLWSYEQYF; DNA: TGTGCCATCAGTGGGGGACTAGCGGGAGATTTATGGTCCTACGAGCAGTACTTC
J: TRBJ2-7; D: TRBD2; size: .; V: TRBV9; CDR3: CASSVGEGGRGLSEQYF; DNA: TGTGCCAGCAGCGTGGGCGAAGGCGGGAGGGGGCTGAGCGAGCAGTACTTC
J: TRBJ2-3; D: .; size: .; V: TRBV9; CDR3: CASSVAGVLDTQYF; DNA: TGTGCCAGCAGCGTAGCGGGGGTTTTGGATACGCAGTATTTT
J: TRBJ2-7; D: TRBD2; size: few; V: TRBV7-2; CDR3: CASSLMIGRERGYEQYF; DNA: TGTGCCAGCAGCTTAATGATTGGGCGGGAGAGGGGCTACGAGCAGTACTTC
J: TRBJ2-3; D: .; size: .; V: TRBV28; CDR3: CASSERSFGTDTQYF; DNA: TGTGCCAGCAGCGAAAGGAGTTTTGGCACAGATACGCAGTATTTT
J: TRBJ1-5; D: TRBD1; size: once; V: TRBV7-2; CDR3: CASSLTGGNQPQHF; DNA: TGTGCCAGCAGCCTTACAGGGGGCAATCAGCCCCAGCATTTT
J: TRBJ1-1; D: TRBD1; size: .; V: TRBV29-1; CDR3: CSVASGGNTEAFF; DNA: TGCAGCGTTGCGTCAGGGGGCAACACTGAAGCTTTCTTT
J: TRBJ1-6; D: .; size: .; V: TRBV28; CDR3: CATVGSLAPLHF; DNA: TGTGCCACGGTTGGAAGCCTGGCACCCCTCCACTTT
J: TRBJ2-7; D: .; size: .; V: TRBV5-4; CDR3: CASSLYQYEQYF; DNA: TGTGCCAGCAGCTTATATCAGTACGAGCAGTACTTC
J: TRBJ2-1; D: .; size: .; V: TRBV6-4; CDR3: CASSDSGRPSYNEQFF; DNA: TGTGCCAGCAGTGACTCCGGGAGACCCTCCTACAATGAGCAGTTCTTC
J: TRBJ2-7; D: .; size: once; V: TRBV7-9; CDR3: CASSLVSRGYEQYF; DNA: TGTGCCAGCAGCTTAGTTTCCCGAGGGTACGAGCAGTACTTC
J: TRBJ2-1; D: .; size: .; V: TRBV5-1; CDR3: CASSSGPYNEQFF; DNA: TGCGCCAGCAGTTCGGGTCCCTACAATGAGCAGTTCTTC
J: TRBJ2-7; D: .; size: .; V: TRBV6-6; CDR3: CASSPPGVYEQYF; DNA: TGTGCCAGCAGCCCCCCGGGGGTCTACGAGCAGTACTTC
J: TRBJ1-2; D: TRBD1; size: few; V: TRBV18; CDR3: CASSSLTGGGYTF; DNA: TGTGCCAGCTCATCCTTGACAGGGGGAGGCTACACCTTC
J: TRBJ1-1; D: .; size: .; V: TRBV10-3; CDR3: CAISEPLQGNTEAFF; DNA: TGTGCCATCAGTGAGCCTTTACAGGGGAACACTGAAGCTTTCTTT
J: TRBJ2-2; D: TRBD2; size: .; V: TRBV6-4; CDR3: CASSDPRGGTGELFF; DNA: TGTGCCAGCAGTGACCCACGGGGGGGCACCGGGGAGCTGTTTTTT
J: TRBJ2-1; D: TRBD2; size: .; V: TRBV30; CDR3: CAWSLAGGVEFF; DNA: TGTGCCTGGAGTCTAGCGGGAGGGGTAGAGTTCTTC
J: TRBJ2-7; D: .; size: .; V: TRBV10-1; CDR3: CANTTTRRYSYEQYF; DNA: TGCGCCAACACAACGACCCGCAGGTACTCCTACGAGCAGTACTTC
J: TRBJ2-3; D: .; size: .; V: TRBV7-2; CDR3: CASSEGPRRTDTQYF; DNA: TGTGCCAGCAGCGAAGGACCCCGACGAACAGATACGCAGTATTTT
J: TRBJ1-2; D: .; size: .; V: TRBV6-5; CDR3: CASSYSRRTYGYTF; DNA: TGTGCCAGCAGTTACTCGAGACGGACCTATGGCTACACCTTC
J: TRBJ2-2; D: TRBD2; size: .; V: TRBV5-1; CDR3: CASSPAGEAGGIPGELFF; DNA: TGCGCCAGCAGCCCCGCTGGCGAAGCGGGAGGTATTCCCGGGGAGCTGTTTTTT
J: TRBJ2-2; D: .; size: .; V: TRBV6-5; CDR3: CASSGTVGFTGELFF; DNA: TGTGCCAGCAGCGGGACCGTCGGTTTCACCGGGGAGCTGTTTTTT
J: TRBJ2-6; D: .; size: .; V: TRBV5-1; CDR3: CASSFGVSGANVLTF; DNA: TGCGCCAGCAGCTTCGGGGTCTCTGGGGCCAACGTCCTGACTTTC
J: TRBJ2-1; D: .; size: .; V: TRBV5-1; CDR3: CASSLGGAPSYNEQFF; DNA: TGCGCCAGCAGCTTAGGGGGAGCGCCCTCCTACAATGAGCAGTTCTTC
J: TRBJ2-5; D: .; size: .; V: TRBV5-1; CDR3: CASSLEPTGTGETQYF; DNA: TGCGCCAGCAGCTTGGAGCCCACTGGGACGGGAGAGACCCAGTACTTC
J: TRBJ2-3; D: .; size: .; V: TRBV19; CDR3: CASSIQGTGTDTQYF; DNA: TGTGCCAGTAGTATCCAGGGGACCGGGACAGATACGCAGTATTTT
J: TRBJ2-6; D: TRBD1; size: .; V: TRBV5-4; CDR3: CASSPTGTGGLGANVLTF; DNA: TGTGCCAGCAGCCCAACCGGGACAGGGGGTCTGGGGGCCAACGTCCTGACTTTC
J: TRBJ2-3; D: .; size: once; V: TRBV2; CDR3: CASSDLLSTDTQYF; DNA: TGTGCCAGCAGTGATTTACTGTCCACAGATACGCAGTATTTT
J: TRBJ2-2; D: TRBD1; size: .; V: TRBV5-4; CDR3: CASSGGQVATGELFF; DNA: TGTGCCAGCAGCGGAGGACAGGTGGCCACCGGGGAGCTGTTTTTT
J: TRBJ1-2; D: .; size: .; V: TRBV10-3; CDR3: CATKDLNDGYTF; DNA: TGTGCCACCAAAGACTTAAACGATGGCTACACCTTC
J: TRBJ1-1; D: .; size: .; V: TRBV28; CDR3: CASMAGNRRGAFF; DNA: TGTGCCAGCATGGCAGGGAATAGAAGGGGAGCTTTCTTT
J: TRBJ2-3; D: TRBD2; size: .; V: TRBV15; CDR3: CATSRVSGRTDTQYF; DNA: TGTGCCACCAGCAGAGTTAGCGGGAGGACAGATACGCAGTATTTT
J: TRBJ2-5; D: .; size: .; V: TRBV4-1; CDR3: CASSQGSYRDQETQYF; DNA: TGCGCCAGCAGCCAAGGGTCCTACAGGGACCAAGAGACCCAGTACTTC